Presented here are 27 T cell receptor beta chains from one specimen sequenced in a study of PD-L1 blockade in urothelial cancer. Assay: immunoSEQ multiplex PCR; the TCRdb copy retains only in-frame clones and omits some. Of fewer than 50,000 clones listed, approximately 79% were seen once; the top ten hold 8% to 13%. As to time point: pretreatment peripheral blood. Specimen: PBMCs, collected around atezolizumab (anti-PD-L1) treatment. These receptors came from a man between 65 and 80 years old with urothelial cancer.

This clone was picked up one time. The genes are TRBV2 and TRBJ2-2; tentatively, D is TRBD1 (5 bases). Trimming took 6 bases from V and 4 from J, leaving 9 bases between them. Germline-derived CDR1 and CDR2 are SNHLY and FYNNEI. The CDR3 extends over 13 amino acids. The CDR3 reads CASSRAPTGELFF. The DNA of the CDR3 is TGTGCCAGCAGCAGGGCCCCCACCGGGGAGCTGTTTTTT. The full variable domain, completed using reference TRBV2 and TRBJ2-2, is EPEVTQTPSHQVTQMGQEVILRCVPISNHLYFYWYRQILGQKVEFLVSFYNNEISEKSEIFDDQFSVERPDGSNFTLKIRSTKLEDSAMYFCASSRAPTGELFFGEGSRLTVL.

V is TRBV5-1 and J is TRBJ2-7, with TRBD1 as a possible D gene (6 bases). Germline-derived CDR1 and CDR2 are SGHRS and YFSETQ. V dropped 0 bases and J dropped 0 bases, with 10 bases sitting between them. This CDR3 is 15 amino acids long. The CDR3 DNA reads TGCGCCAGCAGCTTGGTGGGACACAGCTCCTACGAGCAGTACTTC. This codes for CASSLVGHSSYEQYF.

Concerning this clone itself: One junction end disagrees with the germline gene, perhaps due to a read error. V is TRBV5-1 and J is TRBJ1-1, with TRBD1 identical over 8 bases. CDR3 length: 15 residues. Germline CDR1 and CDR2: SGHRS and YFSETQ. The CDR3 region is CASSLGQGPIGEPFF. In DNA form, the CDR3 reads TGCGCCAGCAGCTTGGGACAGGGGCCTATAGGTGAACCTTTCTTT. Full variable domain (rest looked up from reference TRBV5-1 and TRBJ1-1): KAGVTQTPRYLIKTRGQQVTLSCSPISGHRSVSWYQQTPGQGLQFLFEYFSETQRNKGNFPGRFSGRQFSNSRSEMNVSTLELGDSALYLCASSLGQGPIGEPFFGQGTRLTVV.

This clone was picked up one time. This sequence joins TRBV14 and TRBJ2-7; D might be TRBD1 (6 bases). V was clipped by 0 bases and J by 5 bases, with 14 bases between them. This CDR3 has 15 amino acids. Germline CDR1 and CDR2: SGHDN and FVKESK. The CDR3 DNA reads TGTGCCAGCAGCCAAGACCAGGGGAAGGAAGACGAGCAGTACTTC. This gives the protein CASSQDQGKEDEQYF.

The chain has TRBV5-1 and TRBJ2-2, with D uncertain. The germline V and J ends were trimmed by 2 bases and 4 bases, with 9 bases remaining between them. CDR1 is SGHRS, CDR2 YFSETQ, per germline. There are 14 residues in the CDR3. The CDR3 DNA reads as TGCGCCAGCAGCTTCCTAAAAAGCACCGGGGAGCTGTTTTTT. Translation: CASSFLKSTGELFF.

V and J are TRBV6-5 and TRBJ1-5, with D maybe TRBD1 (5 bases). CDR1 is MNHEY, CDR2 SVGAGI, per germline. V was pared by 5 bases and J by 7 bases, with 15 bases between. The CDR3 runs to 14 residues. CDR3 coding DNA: TGTGCCAGCAGTACCTCGGGGGGAGGGCAGCCCCAGCATTTT. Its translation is CASSTSGGGQPQHF.

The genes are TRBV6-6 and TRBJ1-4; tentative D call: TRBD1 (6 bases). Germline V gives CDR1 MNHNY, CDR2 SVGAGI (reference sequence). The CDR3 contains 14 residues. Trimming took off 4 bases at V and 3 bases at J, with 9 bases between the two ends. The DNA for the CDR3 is TGTGCCAGCAGTTCTCCAGGGGCTAATGAAAAACTGTTTTTT. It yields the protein CASSSPGANEKLFF.

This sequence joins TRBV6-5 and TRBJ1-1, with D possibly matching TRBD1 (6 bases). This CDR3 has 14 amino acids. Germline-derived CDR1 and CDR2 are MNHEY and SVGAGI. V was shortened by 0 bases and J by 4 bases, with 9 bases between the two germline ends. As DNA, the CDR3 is TGTGCCAGCAGTTACTCAGGGGGGGGCACTGAAGCTTTCTTT. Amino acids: CASSYSGGGTEAFF.

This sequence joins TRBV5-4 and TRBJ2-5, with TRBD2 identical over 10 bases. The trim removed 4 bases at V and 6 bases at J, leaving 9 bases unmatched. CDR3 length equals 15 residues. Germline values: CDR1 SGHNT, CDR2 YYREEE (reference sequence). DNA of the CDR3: TGTGCCAGCAGCACCACTAGCGGGGAGGCCCAGACCCAGTACTTC. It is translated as CASSTTSGEAQTQYF.

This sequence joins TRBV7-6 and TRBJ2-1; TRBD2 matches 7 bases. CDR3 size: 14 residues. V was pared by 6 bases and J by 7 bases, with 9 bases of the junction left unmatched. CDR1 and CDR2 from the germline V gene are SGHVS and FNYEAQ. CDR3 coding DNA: TGTGCCAGCAGGCGCACAGCGGGAACGAATGAGCAGTTCTTC. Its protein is CASRRTAGTNEQFF. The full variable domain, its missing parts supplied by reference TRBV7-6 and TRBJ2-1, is GAGVSQSPRYKVTKRGQDVALRCDPISGHVSLYWYRQALGQGPEFLTYFNYEAQQDKSGLPNDRFSAERPEGSISTLTIQRTEQRDSAMYRCASRRTAGTNEQFFGPGTRLTVL.

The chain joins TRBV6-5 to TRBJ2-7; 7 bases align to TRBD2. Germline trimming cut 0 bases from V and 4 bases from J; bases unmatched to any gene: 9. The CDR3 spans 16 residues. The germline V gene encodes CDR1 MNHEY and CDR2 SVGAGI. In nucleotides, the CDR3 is TGTGCCAGCAGTTACTCGTCTCTGGGCGGGAGTTACGAGCAGTACTTC. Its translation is CASSYSSLGGSYEQYF.

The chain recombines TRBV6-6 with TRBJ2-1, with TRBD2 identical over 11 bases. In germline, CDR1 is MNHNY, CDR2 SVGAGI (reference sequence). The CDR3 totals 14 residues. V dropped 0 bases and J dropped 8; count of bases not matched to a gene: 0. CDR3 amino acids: CASSYSSGRDEQFF. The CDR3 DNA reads TGTGCCAGCAGTTACTCTAGCGGGAGGGATGAGCAGTTCTTC.

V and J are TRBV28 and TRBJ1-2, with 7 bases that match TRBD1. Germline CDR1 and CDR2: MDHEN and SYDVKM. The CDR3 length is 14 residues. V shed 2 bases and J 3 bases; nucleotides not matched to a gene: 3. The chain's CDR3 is CASSLRRGDYGYTF. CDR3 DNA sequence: TGTGCCAGCAGTTTACGCAGGGGGGACTATGGCTACACCTTC.

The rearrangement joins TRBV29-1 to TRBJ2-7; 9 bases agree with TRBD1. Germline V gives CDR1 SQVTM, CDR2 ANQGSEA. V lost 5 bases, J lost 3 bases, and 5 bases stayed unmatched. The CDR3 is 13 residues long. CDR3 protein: CSVLQGAFYEQYF. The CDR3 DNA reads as TGCAGCGTTCTACAGGGGGCTTTCTACGAGCAGTACTTC.

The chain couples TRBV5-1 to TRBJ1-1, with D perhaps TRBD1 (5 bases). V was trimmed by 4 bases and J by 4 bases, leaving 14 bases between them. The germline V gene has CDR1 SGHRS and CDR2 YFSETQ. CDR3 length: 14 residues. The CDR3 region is CASSPGREATEAFF. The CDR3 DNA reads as TGCGCCAGCAGCCCCGGCAGGGAGGCCACTGAAGCTTTCTTT. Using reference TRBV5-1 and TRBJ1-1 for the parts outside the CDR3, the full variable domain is KAGVTQTPRYLIKTRGQQVTLSCSPISGHRSVSWYQQTPGQGLQFLFEYFSETQRNKGNFPGRFSGRQFSNSRSEMNVSTLELGDSALYLCASSPGREATEAFFGQGTRLTVV.

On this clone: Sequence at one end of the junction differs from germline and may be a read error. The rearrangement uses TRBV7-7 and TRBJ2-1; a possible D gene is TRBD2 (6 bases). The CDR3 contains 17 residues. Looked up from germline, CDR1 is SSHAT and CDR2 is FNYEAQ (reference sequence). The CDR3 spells CASSLEPRDFSYNEQFF. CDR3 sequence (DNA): TGTGCTAGCAGCTTAGAGCCCCGGGACTTCTCCTACAATGAGCAGTTCTTC.

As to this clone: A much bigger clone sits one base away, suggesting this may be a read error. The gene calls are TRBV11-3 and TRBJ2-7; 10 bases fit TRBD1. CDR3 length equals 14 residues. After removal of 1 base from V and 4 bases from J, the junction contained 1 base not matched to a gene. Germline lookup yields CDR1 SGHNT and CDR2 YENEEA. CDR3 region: CASSLGTGGYEQYF. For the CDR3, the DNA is TGTGCCAGCAGCTTAGGGACAGGGGGATACGAGCAGTACTTC.

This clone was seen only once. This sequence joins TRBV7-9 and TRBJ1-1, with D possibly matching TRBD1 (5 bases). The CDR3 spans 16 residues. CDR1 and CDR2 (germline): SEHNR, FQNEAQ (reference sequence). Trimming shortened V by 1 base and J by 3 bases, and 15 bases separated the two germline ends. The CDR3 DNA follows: TGTGCCAGCAGCTTAGGCTCGGCCGGGGGGTACACTGAAGCTTTCTTT. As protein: CASSLGSAGGYTEAFF.

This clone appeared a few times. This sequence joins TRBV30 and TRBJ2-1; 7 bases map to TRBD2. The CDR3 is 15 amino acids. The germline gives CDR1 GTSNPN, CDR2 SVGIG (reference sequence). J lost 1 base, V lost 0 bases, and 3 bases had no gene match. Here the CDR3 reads CAWSVTGGSYNEQFF. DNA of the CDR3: TGTGCCTGGAGTGTAACGGGAGGTTCCTACAATGAGCAGTTCTTC.

The DNA for the CDR3 is TGTGCCAGCAGCCCGGGGGCTAGCGGGAGCTACGAGCAGTACTTC. Encoded protein: CASSPGASGSYEQYF. This chain uses TRBV11-3 with TRBJ2-7, with TRBD2 identical over 10 bases. The V segment lost 5 bases and the J segment 3 bases; nucleotides outside the gene matches: 7. The germline gives CDR1 SGHNT, CDR2 YENEEA. This CDR3 is 15 amino acids long.

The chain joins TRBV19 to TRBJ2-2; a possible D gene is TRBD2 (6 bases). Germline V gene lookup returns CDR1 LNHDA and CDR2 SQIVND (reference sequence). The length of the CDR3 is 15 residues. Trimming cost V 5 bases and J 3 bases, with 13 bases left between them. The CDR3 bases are TGTGCCAGTAGTCTGCTAGCGTGGGACACCGGGGAGCTGTTTTTT. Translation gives CASSLLAWDTGELFF.

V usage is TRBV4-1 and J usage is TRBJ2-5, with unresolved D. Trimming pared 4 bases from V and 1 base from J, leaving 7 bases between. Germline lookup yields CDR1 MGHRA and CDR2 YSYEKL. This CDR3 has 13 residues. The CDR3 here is CASSRLLQETQYF. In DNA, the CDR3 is TGCGCCAGCAGCCGACTTCTCCAAGAGACCCAGTACTTC.

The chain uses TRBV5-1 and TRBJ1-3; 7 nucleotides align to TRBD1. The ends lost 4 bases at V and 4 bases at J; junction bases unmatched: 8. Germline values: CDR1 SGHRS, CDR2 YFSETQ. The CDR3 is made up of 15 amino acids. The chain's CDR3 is CASSPTGVGGNTIYF. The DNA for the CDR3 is TGCGCCAGCAGCCCAACAGGGGTAGGAGGAAACACCATATATTTT. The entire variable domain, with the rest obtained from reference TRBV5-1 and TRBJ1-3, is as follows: KAGVTQTPRYLIKTRGQQVTLSCSPISGHRSVSWYQQTPGQGLQFLFEYFSETQRNKGNFPGRFSGRQFSNSRSEMNVSTLELGDSALYLCASSPTGVGGNTIYFGEGSWLTVV.

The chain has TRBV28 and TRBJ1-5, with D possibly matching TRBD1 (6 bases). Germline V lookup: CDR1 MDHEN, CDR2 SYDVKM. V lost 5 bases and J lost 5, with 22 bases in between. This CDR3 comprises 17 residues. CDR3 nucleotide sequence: TGTGCCAGCAGTATAGGGGGGGGTGTTGGACACTATCAGCCCCAGCATTTT. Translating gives CASSIGGGVGHYQPQHF.

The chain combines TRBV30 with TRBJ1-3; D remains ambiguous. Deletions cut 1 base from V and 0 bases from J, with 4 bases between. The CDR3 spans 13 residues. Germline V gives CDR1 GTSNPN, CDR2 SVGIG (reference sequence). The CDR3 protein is CAWSAYSGNTIYF. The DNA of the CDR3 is TGTGCCTGGAGTGCCTACTCTGGAAACACCATATATTTT.

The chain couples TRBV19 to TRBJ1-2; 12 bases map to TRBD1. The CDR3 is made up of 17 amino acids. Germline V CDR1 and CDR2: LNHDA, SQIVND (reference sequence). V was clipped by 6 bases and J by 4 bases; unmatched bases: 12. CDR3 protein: CASRGRDRGRSVYGYTF. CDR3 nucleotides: TGTGCCAGTAGGGGCCGGGACAGGGGGCGAAGTGTCTATGGCTACACCTTC.

In nucleotides, the CDR3 is TGTGCCAGCAGCTTAGATCCAGGAACCGGGGAGCTGTTTTTT. Translating it yields CASSLDPGTGELFF. The V gene is TRBV7-6, the J gene TRBJ2-2; no clear D gene. The CDR3 has 14 residues. Germline V lookup: CDR1 SGHVS, CDR2 FNYEAQ. Trimming stripped 1 base from V and 5 bases from J, with 8 bases between.